The 9 T cell receptor beta chains below all came from one sample that was sequenced in a study of OX40 agonist ivuxolimab in advanced cancers. Some clones are missing from TCRdb's copy, which holds only in-frame ones; the method was immunoSEQ multiplex PCR. Seen here are 22,000 or so clones, roughly four fifths observed once, and the top ten hold 16%. Sequencing used CD4+ or CD8+ T cells sorted from blood, obtained in a trial of the OX40 agonist ivuxolimab. These receptors all come from an adult with an advanced solid tumor such as melanoma, head and neck, liver or kidney cancer.

The V and J genes are TRBV27 and TRBJ1-2, with D unresolved. This CDR3 is built from 13 residues. V was cut by 2 bases and J by 5 bases, with 9 bases left in between. In germline, CDR1 is MNHEY, CDR2 SMNVEV (reference sequence). The DNA for the CDR3 is TGTGCCAGCAGTTTACAAGGGCTGTATGGCTACACCTTC. This gives the protein CASSLQGLYGYTF.

This clone was counted a single time. The chain employs TRBV6-4 and TRBJ2-2; unclear D gene. V was clipped by 0 bases and J by 5 bases, with 13 bases between them. The germline V gene encodes CDR1 MRHNA and CDR2 SNTAGT. The CDR3 extends over 16 amino acids. The CDR3 DNA reads TGTGCCAGCAGTGACTCCCCAGGCCTAGGGACCGGGGAGCTGTTTTTT. Encoded protein: CASSDSPGLGTGELFF.

The chain has TRBV19 and TRBJ1-2; 8 bases are a match to TRBD1. The CDR3 loop spans 16 amino acids. V dropped 5 bases and J dropped 2; count of bases not matched to a gene: 10. Germline-derived CDR1 and CDR2 are LNHDA and SQIVND (reference sequence). DNA for the CDR3: TGTGCCAGTAGTTCCTACTTCCGGGACAGGAACTATGGCTACACCTTC. It encodes CASSSYFRDRNYGYTF.

The V gene is TRBV5-4, the J gene TRBJ2-1, with a weak D call TRBD2 (5 bases). CDR3 length: 16 residues. Germline assignment: CDR1 SGHNT and CDR2 YYREEE (reference sequence). V lost 6 bases and J 8 bases, leaving 24 bases between the germline ends. The CDR3 spells CASTTPLSGSWDEQFF. Written as DNA, the CDR3 is TGTGCCAGCACCACACCTCTTAGTGGGAGTTGGGATGAGCAGTTCTTC.

The rearrangement joins TRBV5-4 to TRBJ2-5, with 14 bases matching TRBD2. The CDR3 runs to 16 residues. CDR1 SGHNT and CDR2 YYREEE come from the germline V gene (reference sequence). Losses at the gene ends were 0 bases for V and 4 bases for J; bases not matched to a gene: 2. CDR3 in amino acids: CASSLGGLAGVETQYF. CDR3 coding DNA: TGTGCCAGCAGCTTGGGGGGACTAGCGGGAGTAGAGACCCAGTACTTC.

The chain employs TRBV7-3 and TRBJ1-6, with D maybe TRBD1 (6 bases). The CDR3 has 16 amino acids. Germline loops: CDR1 SGHTA, CDR2 FQGTGA. The germline V and J ends were trimmed by 2 bases and 7 bases, with 15 bases remaining between them. The CDR3 sequence is CASSLATGLVNSPLHF. Written as DNA, the CDR3 is TGTGCCAGCAGCTTAGCTACAGGGTTGGTAAATTCACCCCTCCACTTT.

The gene calls are TRBV18 and TRBJ2-7, with a tentative D call TRBD2 (6 bases). The CDR3 extends over 12 amino acids. Germline-derived CDR1 and CDR2 are KGHSH and LQKENI. V was cut by 6 bases and J by 6 bases, with 12 bases left in between. CDR3 sequence reads: CASSRLESEQYF. The CDR3 DNA follows: TGTGCCAGCTCCCGACTAGAGAGCGAGCAGTACTTC.

The rearrangement uses TRBV7-2 and TRBJ2-5; 8 nucleotides align to TRBD2. The V and J ends lost 2 bases and 5 bases, in that order; junction bases with no gene match: 10. The CDR3 loop spans 16 amino acids. Germline V gene sequence: CDR1 SGHTA, CDR2 FQGNSA. CDR3 coding DNA: TGTGCCAGCAGCTTATTAACGGCGGGAGGAGGGGAGACCCAGTACTTC. It translates to CASSLLTAGGGETQYF.

This clone showed up just a few times. V gene TRBV9 combines with J gene TRBJ2-7, with D perhaps being TRBD1 or TRBD2 (5 bases each). From germline, CDR1 is SGDLS and CDR2 YYNGEE. Trimming took off 3 bases at V and 6 bases at J, with 19 bases between the two ends. CDR3 length: 15 amino acids. The DNA of the CDR3 is TGTGCCAGCAGCGCCCACACTGGGGGTCCCTCCGAGCAGTACTTC. Protein product: CASSAHTGGPSEQYF.